The 19 T cell receptor beta chains below were found in one sample sequenced in a study of blood T cells in healthy people across ages. Through a sample-barcoded 5' primer and a J-beta primer mix, a second PCR was run for about 7 to 12 cycles. TCRdb processed the 5' RACE reads anew with MiXCR; each CDR3 protein has one entry. The sample lists about 840,000 distinct CDR3 sequences; about 28% were seen once. This sample was also put to use in a study of T cells of mothers and their children.

Sequenced material: blood. These receptors came from a woman between 35 and 50 years old in good health.

This rearrangement joins TRBV10-3 to TRBJ1-1; the D is unclear. The V end lost 0 bases, the J end lost 1 base, and 9 bases lay between the germline ends. Germline CDR1 and CDR2: ENHRY and SYGVKD. The CDR3 runs to 15 residues. The chain's CDR3 is CAISESFGENTEAFF. The CDR3 coding sequence is TGTGCCATCAGTGAGTCGTTTGGGGAGAACACTGAAGCTTTCTTT.

This clonotype has only a few counts. The rearrangement joins TRBV11-3 to TRBJ2-7; D remains unclear. V dropped 1 base and J dropped 5 bases, with 9 bases sitting between them. This CDR3 contains 13 residues. CDR1 is SGHNT and CDR2 is YENEEA in the germline V gene. In DNA form, the CDR3 reads TGTGCCAGCAGCTTAGGTGGGTTAGACGAGCAGTACTTC. It encodes CASSLGGLDEQYF.

The rearrangement joins TRBV3-1 to TRBJ2-1; 10 positions match TRBD2. Trimming removed 3 bases from V and 0 bases from J; junction bases left unmatched: 8. CDR3 length equals 18 residues. CDR1 and CDR2 from the germline V gene are LGHDT and YNNKEL (reference sequence). The CDR3 DNA is TGTGCCAGCAGCCAGACGGGACTAGCGCGTAGCTCCTACAATGAGCAGTTCTTC. This encodes CASSQTGLARSSYNEQFF.

The CDR3 is CSARDPGAPNYGYTF. The CDR3 bases are TGCAGTGCTAGAGATCCGGGGGCCCCCAACTATGGCTACACCTTC. This chain joins TRBV20-1 and TRBJ1-2; D is perhaps TRBD1 (6 bases). Germline CDR1 is DFQATT and CDR2 is SNEGSKA (reference sequence). The CDR3 consists of 15 residues. The ends were cut back, 0 bases at V and 2 bases at J, with 13 bases in the middle.

DNA of the CDR3: TGTGCCAGCAGCCAAGAGACCAGCAGCGGCTACACCTTC. Its translation: CASSQETSSGYTF. The chain joins TRBV3-1 to TRBJ1-2, with D hard to call. The germline V and J ends were trimmed by 0 bases and 8 bases, with 10 bases remaining between them. Germline CDR1 and CDR2: LGHDT and YNNKEL (reference sequence). The CDR3 loop spans 13 amino acids.

The V call is TRBV18, the J call TRBJ1-4; no firm D call. The length of the CDR3 is 13 residues. Germline CDR1 and CDR2: KGHSH and LQKENI. Trimming took 6 bases from V and 3 from J, leaving 8 bases between them. Here the CDR3 reads CASSEQANEKLFF. CDR3 coding DNA: TGTGCCAGCTCGGAGCAGGCTAATGAAAAACTGTTTTTT.

The table lists this clonotype with many counts. The chain links TRBV3-1 to TRBJ2-1; possibly TRBD1 for D (6 bases). This CDR3 comprises 15 residues. The ends were cut back, 0 bases at V and 8 bases at J, with 14 bases in the middle. Germline CDR1 and CDR2: LGHDT and YNNKEL (reference sequence). Here the CDR3 reads CASSQEQNRADEQFF. The CDR3 DNA reads TGTGCCAGCAGCCAAGAACAAAACAGGGCAGATGAGCAGTTCTTC.

There are many counts of this clonotype. The chain joins TRBV20-1 to TRBJ2-7; 12 bases match TRBD1. The CDR3 is 16 amino acids. Germline values: CDR1 DFQATT, CDR2 SNEGSKA (reference sequence). The junction had 7 bases not matched to a gene; V was cut back by 4 bases and J by 0 bases. Written as DNA, the CDR3 is TGCAGTGCTACTGCCCGGGACAGGGGGCTCTCCTACGAGCAGTACTTC. This sequence encodes CSATARDRGLSYEQYF.

This clonotype was seen a handful of times. CDR3 DNA: TGTGCCAGCAGTTTAGGGCCGTTGGGACAGGGGAACTATGGCTACACCTTC. Its protein is CASSLGPLGQGNYGYTF. The chain uses TRBV28 and TRBJ1-2; TRBD1 agrees at 10 bases. This CDR3 is 17 amino acids long. Germline-derived CDR1 and CDR2 are MDHEN and SYDVKM. Trimming removed 2 bases from V and 2 bases from J; junction bases left unmatched: 8.

This clonotype showed up just once. V and J are TRBV5-1 and TRBJ2-3; TRBD2 matches 7 bases. The CDR3 covers 15 residues. Losses at the gene ends were 6 bases for V and 2 bases for J; bases not matched to a gene: 9. Germline-derived CDR1 and CDR2 are SGHRS and YFSETQ. The CDR3 bases are TGCGCCAGCACCGAGCGGGGTACGAACACAGATACGCAGTATTTT. This encodes CASTERGTNTDTQYF.

The chain joins TRBV19 to TRBJ1-1, with 10 bases aligning to TRBD1. From germline, CDR1 is LNHDA and CDR2 SQIVND (reference sequence). V gave up 7 bases and J gave up 1 base; unmatched junction bases: 12. The CDR3 sequence is 17 residues long. The CDR3 sequence is CASMAGRQGAGNTEAFF. DNA for the CDR3: TGTGCCAGTATGGCCGGACGACAGGGGGCTGGGAACACTGAAGCTTTCTTT.

Notes on this clonotype: This may be a read error, as it is one base from a much larger clone. The chain carries TRBV4-1 and TRBJ2-1, with TRBD1 identical over 10 bases. Losses at the gene ends were 3 bases for V and 10 bases for J; bases not matched to a gene: 12. CDR3 size: 16 residues. Germline-derived CDR1 and CDR2 are MGHRA and YSYEKL. CDR3 sequence (DNA): TGCGCCAGCAGCCATCGTACCGGGACAGGGGATTCCGAGCAGTTCTTC. Its translation is CASSHRTGTGDSEQFF.

This chain joins TRBV5-1 and TRBJ2-3; possibly TRBD2 for D (7 bases). The germline V gene has CDR1 SGHRS and CDR2 YFSETQ. This CDR3 spans 15 amino acids. Trimming pared 0 bases from V and 5 bases from J, leaving 13 bases between. The CDR3 sequence is CASSLVGGPGDTQYF. The CDR3 nucleotides are TGCGCCAGCAGCTTGGTGGGGGGGCCTGGAGATACGCAGTATTTT.

Only a few counts were recorded for this clonotype. The chain carries TRBV7-6 and TRBJ2-1, with TRBD2 matching over 10 bases. This CDR3 comprises 15 residues. Trimming took 5 bases from V and 1 from J; bases not matched to a gene: 2. The V gene's germline CDR1 is SGHVS and CDR2 FNYEAQ. The CDR3 DNA is TGTGCCAGCAGCGCAGCGGGGGGGTCCTACAATGAGCAGTTCTTC. Translating it yields CASSAAGGSYNEQFF. Combining the CDR3 with reference TRBV7-6 and TRBJ2-1 gives the whole variable domain GAGVSQSPRYKVTKRGQDVALRCDPISGHVSLYWYRQALGQGPEFLTYFNYEAQQDKSGLPNDRFSAERPEGSISTLTIQRTEQRDSAMYRCASSAAGGSYNEQFFGPGTRLTVL.

A remark on this clonotype: This could be a read error, since a much larger clone is one nucleotide away. The chain has TRBV6-5 and TRBJ2-7; no reliable D call. Germline-derived CDR1 and CDR2 are MNHEY and SVGAGI. V was trimmed by 4 bases and J by 4 bases, leaving 20 bases between them. CDR3 length: 16 amino acids. Written as DNA, the CDR3 is TGTGCCAGCAGTTTTTGGGCGCCCCAAGGGATTTACGAGCAGTACTTC. This codes for CASSFWAPQGIYEQYF.

The genes are TRBV3-1 and TRBJ2-3; 7 nucleotides align to TRBD1. CDR3 size: 14 residues. After removal of 4 bases from V and 4 bases from J, the junction contained 5 bases not matched to a gene. Germline CDR1 reads LGHDT; CDR2 reads YNNKEL (reference sequence). CDR3 DNA: TGTGCCAGCAGCCGACAGGGAAGGTCAGATACGCAGTATTTT. This gives the protein CASSRQGRSDTQYF.

This clonotype occurred many times. The CDR3 is CASSRRTSGGGETQYF. CDR3 nucleotides: TGCGCCAGCAGCCGGAGGACTAGCGGGGGGGGAGAGACCCAGTACTTC. The rearrangement uses TRBV5-1 and TRBJ2-5; 15 nucleotides line up with TRBD2. This CDR3 has 16 amino acids. Germline CDR1 and CDR2: SGHRS and YFSETQ. Trimming removed 4 bases from V and 4 bases from J; junction bases left unmatched: 5.

The DNA of the CDR3 is TGTGCCAGCAGCTTAGGTCACCGGGGCGGAGAAGGCTACACCTTC. It is translated as CASSLGHRGGEGYTF. The rearrangement links TRBV7-3 to TRBJ1-2; D may be TRBD1 (5 bases). Germline V gene data show CDR1 as SGHTA and CDR2 as FQGTGA. V was clipped by 2 bases and J by 8 bases, with 18 bases between them. This CDR3 has 15 residues.

CDR3 protein: CASSPPGQAVYGYTF. CDR3 nucleotide sequence: TGTGCCAGCTCACCGCCGGGACAGGCGGTCTATGGCTACACCTTC. The V gene is TRBV18, the J gene TRBJ1-2, with 8 positions matching TRBD1. The CDR3 contains 15 residues. The trim removed 3 bases at V and 4 bases at J, leaving 7 bases unmatched. CDR1 is KGHSH, CDR2 LQKENI, per germline.